Presented here are 17 T cell receptor beta chains from one specimen sequenced in a study of T cells after posttransplantation cyclophosphamide. The repertoire was sequenced with immunoSEQ multiplex PCR; TCRdb's copy has only in-frame clones and lacks some. The sample is made up of over 25,000 clones, none counted only once. The sample taken for sequencing was PBMCs. These receptors all stem from a woman aged 25-40 years in good health and a related stem cell transplant donor.

The chain couples TRBV15 to TRBJ1-3; TRBD1 agrees at 7 bases. This CDR3 has 18 amino acids. CDR1 is LNHNV, CDR2 YYDKDF, per germline (reference sequence). After removal of 2 bases from V and 0 bases from J, the junction contained 10 bases not matched to a gene. The CDR3 nucleotides read TGTGCCACCAGCAGAATAGACAGGGCGAGCACCTCTGGAAACACCATATATTTT. Amino acid sequence: CATSRIDRASTSGNTIYF.

In its sample, this clone was seen a few times. V usage is TRBV28 and J usage is TRBJ2-3, with 11 bases that match TRBD2. The CDR3 has 18 residues. V lost 5 bases to trimming and J lost 3 bases; unmatched junction nucleotides: 13. Germline CDR1 reads MDHEN; CDR2 reads SYDVKM. The CDR3 is CASSRINSGGASTDTQYF. The DNA of the CDR3 is TGTGCCAGCAGTCGGATAAATAGCGGGGGGGCCAGTACAGATACGCAGTATTTT. Full variable domain (rest looked up from reference TRBV28 and TRBJ2-3): DVKVTQSSRYLVKRTGEKVFLECVQDMDHENMFWYRQDPGLGLRLIYFSYDVKMKEKGDIPEGYSVSREKKERFSLILESASTNQTSMYLCASSRINSGGASTDTQYFGPGTRLTVL.

This clone has just a few counts. The rearrangement joins TRBV11-2 to TRBJ1-5; D remains unclear. The CDR3 runs 13 residues. CDR1 and CDR2 (germline): SGHAT, FQNNGV. The ends were cut back, 3 bases at V and 2 bases at J, with 5 bases in the middle. The CDR3 nucleotides are TGTGCCAGCAGCTTTGAGCGCAATCAGCCCCAGCATTTT. This sequence encodes CASSFERNQPQHF.

Many counts were recorded for this clone. The V and J genes are TRBV5-1 and TRBJ1-2; D gene ambiguous. The germline V gene has CDR1 SGHRS and CDR2 YFSETQ. This CDR3 comprises 17 residues. Trimming pared 0 bases from V and 0 bases from J, leaving 15 bases between. The CDR3 reads CASSLAYSYDPNYGYTF. The CDR3 DNA sequence: TGCGCCAGCAGCTTGGCATACAGTTACGACCCTAACTATGGCTACACCTTC.

V and J are TRBV6-5 and TRBJ1-2; 9 positions agree with TRBD1. The V and J ends lost 7 bases and 1 base, in that order; junction bases with no gene match: 7. This CDR3 has 15 residues. Per the germline V gene, CDR1 is MNHEY and CDR2 is SVGAGI. The CDR3 here is CASTQTGGGNYGYTF. For the CDR3, the DNA is TGTGCCAGCACCCAAACAGGGGGCGGTAACTATGGCTACACCTTC.

This clone came up many times. The rearrangement joins TRBV12-3 or TRBV12-4 to TRBJ1-2; the match to TRBD1 covers 8 bases. V was pared by 7 bases and J by 8 bases, with 6 bases of the junction left unmatched. The CDR3 contains 12 residues. The CDR3 bases are TGTGCCAGCACCGGGACAGGAGGAGGCTACACCTTC. This encodes CASTGTGGGYTF.

This clone was picked up many times. The J gene is TRBJ1-3, the V gene TRBV7-2; 9 bases match TRBD1. This CDR3 contains 17 residues. V gave up 7 bases and J gave up 0 bases; unmatched junction bases: 10. Germline CDR1 reads SGHTA; CDR2 reads FQGNSA. In DNA, the CDR3 is TGTGCCAGCAAACAAAGACAGGGGGGTCCCTCTGGAAACACCATATATTTT. It is translated as CASKQRQGGPSGNTIYF.

This clone was seen a handful of times. In DNA form, the CDR3 reads TGTGCCAGCAGCCCACCTAGCGGGGGGGGTACAGATACGCAGTATTTT. Translated, it gives CASSPPSGGGTDTQYF. The chain couples TRBV28 to TRBJ2-3; 12 bases align to TRBD2. CDR3 length equals 16 residues. Trimming removed 6 bases from V and 3 bases from J; junction bases left unmatched: 7. Germline CDR1 reads MDHEN; CDR2 reads SYDVKM.

The chain joins TRBV5-1 to TRBJ2-7; D perhaps matches TRBD1 (6 bases). CDR1 and CDR2 from the germline V gene are SGHRS and YFSETQ. The V gene lost 4 bases and the J gene lost 2 bases, with 13 bases spanning the gap. There are 14 residues in the CDR3. The CDR3 sequence is CASSRQGSAYEQYF. In DNA, the CDR3 is TGCGCCAGCAGCAGGCAGGGGTCGGCCTACGAGCAGTACTTC.

This chain connects TRBV6-1 to TRBJ1-2; D unclear. The CDR3 has 12 amino acids. Trimming stripped 3 bases from V and 8 bases from J, with 10 bases between. Germline V gene data show CDR1 as MNHNS and CDR2 as SASEGT. In DNA form, the CDR3 reads TGTGCCAGCAGTGAGCTCTCGAGCGGCTACACCTTC. Protein: CASSELSSGYTF.

Ten or more counts support this clone. The V call is TRBV19, the J call TRBJ2-4; D gene uncertain. The CDR3 is made up of 16 amino acids. V was cut by 5 bases and J by 0 bases, with 14 bases left in between. CDR1 is LNHDA, CDR2 SQIVND, per germline (reference sequence). CDR3 coding DNA: TGTGCCAGTAGTCCCCTTTGGGCACTAGCCAAAAACATTCAGTACTTC. It specifies CASSPLWALAKNIQYF.

J is TRBJ1-4 and V is TRBV15; TRBD1 might be the D (5 bases). CDR1 is LNHNV and CDR2 is YYDKDF in the germline V gene (reference sequence). V lost 9 bases to trimming and J lost 7 bases, with 18 bases between them. The CDR3 runs to 14 residues. For the CDR3, the DNA is TGTGCCACGAAGATGCAGGGCATGGGTGAAAAACTGTTTTTT. It is translated as CATKMQGMGEKLFF.

This clone has at least ten counts. This chain's CDR3 is CASSGQGAVGYTF. The CDR3 DNA sequence: TGTGCCAGCAGCGGACAGGGGGCGGTTGGCTACACCTTC. The chain uses TRBV2 and TRBJ1-2, with TRBD1 matching 11 bases. From germline, CDR1 is SNHLY and CDR2 FYNNEI. After removal of 6 bases from V and 7 bases from J, the junction contained 4 bases not matched to a gene. The CDR3 extends over 13 amino acids. The full variable domain, completed using reference TRBV2 and TRBJ1-2, is EPEVTQTPSHQVTQMGQEVILRCVPISNHLYFYWYRQILGQKVEFLVSFYNNEISEKSEIFDDQFSVERPDGSNFTLKIRSTKLEDSAMYFCASSGQGAVGYTFGSGTRLTVV.

This clone was picked up many times. V usage is TRBV7-9 and J usage is TRBJ1-1; possibly TRBD1 for D (6 bases). The CDR3 has 14 amino acids. Germline-derived CDR1 and CDR2 are SEHNR and FQNEAQ (reference sequence). With 4 bases removed from V and 1 base from J, the gap between germline ends came to 10 bases. As DNA, the CDR3 is TGTGCCAGCAGCTACCGGGACAAGAACACTGAAGCTTTCTTT. Its protein product is CASSYRDKNTEAFF.

This clone came up a few times. The CDR3 reads CASRKTGSSGNTIYF. CDR3 bases: TGTGCCAGCAGGAAGACAGGGAGCTCTGGAAACACCATATATTTT. This chain uses TRBV28 with TRBJ1-3; the match to TRBD1 covers 7 bases. V trimming: 6 bases; J trimming: 0 bases; junction bases outside the gene matches: 5. The CDR3 runs 15 residues. Germline loops: CDR1 MDHEN, CDR2 SYDVKM.

This clone was seen many times. The chain recombines TRBV9 with TRBJ1-1, with D unclear. This CDR3 has 15 amino acids. V lost 3 bases to trimming and J lost 4 bases, with 16 bases between them. Per the germline V gene, CDR1 is SGDLS and CDR2 is YYNGEE. CDR3 in amino acids: CASSAAGPSSTEAFF. The CDR3 DNA is TGTGCCAGCAGCGCGGCAGGTCCGTCTTCCACTGAAGCTTTCTTT.

The table lists this clone with many counts. This chain joins TRBV5-4 and TRBJ2-7; a possible D gene is TRBD1 (6 bases). Deletions cut 4 bases from V and 7 bases from J, with 15 bases between. Germline CDR1 SGHNT, CDR2 YYREEE (reference sequence). CDR3 size: 13 residues. The CDR3 reads CASSSSTGDEQYF. In nucleotides, the CDR3 is TGTGCCAGCAGCAGCTCGACAGGAGATGAGCAGTACTTC.